The rows below give T cell receptor beta chains drawn from one sample of a study of T cell responses to AZD1222 COVID-19 vaccine. Data came from immunoSEQ multiplex PCR; TCRdb stores just in-frame clones and leaves some out. The sample carries 250,000 to 300,000 clones, approximately 94% recorded once. This specimen was peripheral blood, taken 28 days after the second AZD1222 dose. All receptors derive from an adult who received the AZD1222 COVID-19 vaccine. CDR3s include the opening cysteine and the closing phenylalanine or tryptophan. A D gene is named only where the DNA matches it firmly. Size values are once, few and many counts, or a class for expanded clones, and some rows have none.

d_call,j_call,clone_size,v_call,cdr3_aa,cdr3_nt
TRBD2,TRBJ2-1,NA,TRBV6-2/TRBV6-3,CASSYGLGSYNEQFF,TGTGCCAGCAGTTACGGACTAGGTTCCTACAATGAGCAGTTCTTC
NA,TRBJ1-2,NA,TRBV27,CASSLGQNYGYTF,TGTGCCAGCAGTTTAGGACAGAACTATGGCTACACCTTC
NA,TRBJ2-2,NA,TRBV4-2,CASSREKGFAGELFF,TGTGCCAGCAGCCGGGAGAAGGGGTTTGCCGGGGAGCTGTTTTTT
NA,TRBJ1-2,NA,TRBV3-1/TRBV3-2,CASSQGVYGYTF,TGTGCCAGCAGCCAGGGGGTCTATGGCTACACCTTC
NA,TRBJ1-2,once,TRBV6-5,CASLYGGYTF,TGTGCCAGCCTCTATGGTGGCTACACCTTC
TRBD2,TRBJ2-1,NA,TRBV11-3,CASSLELGLAGGGEQFF,TGTGCCAGCAGCTTAGAATTAGGACTAGCGGGGGGAGGTGAGCAGTTCTTC
NA,TRBJ2-1,NA,TRBV4-3,CASSQLSGYSYNEQFF,TGCGCCAGCAGCCAATTAAGCGGATACTCCTACAATGAGCAGTTCTTC
TRBD1,TRBJ1-1,NA,TRBV2,CASKGQGAYTEAFF,TGTGCCAGCAAGGGACAGGGGGCTTACACTGAAGCTTTCTTT
NA,TRBJ2-1,NA,TRBV5-1,CASSLEGNPYNEQFF,TGCGCCAGCAGCTTGGAAGGGAATCCCTACAATGAGCAGTTCTTC
NA,TRBJ2-2,NA,TRBV9,CASSGDLASGELFF,TGTGCCAGCAGCGGAGACCTAGCGTCCGGGGAGCTGTTTTTT
NA,TRBJ2-2,NA,TRBV7-6,CASSWITGELFF,TGTGCCAGCAGCTGGATAACCGGGGAGCTGTTTTTT
NA,TRBJ2-2,once,TRBV7-2,CASSLALERTGELFF,TGTGCCAGCAGCTTAGCGCTCGAGAGGACCGGGGAGCTGTTTTTT
NA,TRBJ2-7,NA,TRBV2,CASSEETRAYEQYF,TGTGCCAGCAGTGAAGAGACACGAGCCTACGAGCAGTACTTC